One and the same sample provided the 25 T cell receptor beta chains below, sequenced in a study of cytomegalovirus exposure and HLA in healthy donors (dated by TCRdb to 2017 to 2019). The library came from the immunoSEQ multiplex PCR assay. This is the immuneACCESS table as TCRdb keeps it, with only in-frame sequences that have V and J called. A part of the clones is gone; compared with another copy, unresolved V genes explain less than half, and the rest is unexplained. The sample data list fewer than 85,000 clones, and 85% to 95% of these were observed just once. Jointly, the top ten make up 0.5% to 0.65% of the sample. The sample consisted of PBMCs. The receptors come from a woman aged 18-29 years in good health and CMV-seronegative.

The chain recombines TRBV15 with TRBJ2-3; D unresolved. Germline V gene lookup returns CDR1 LNHNV and CDR2 YYDKDF (reference sequence). The CDR3 consists of 17 residues. Trimming cost V 1 base and J 0 bases, with 14 bases left between them. CDR3 residues: CATSRGSDGWSTDTQYF. In DNA, the CDR3 is TGTGCCACCAGCAGAGGGAGTGATGGGTGGAGCACAGATACGCAGTATTTT.

The V gene is TRBV5-5, the J gene TRBJ1-5, with 8 bases matching TRBD1. The J segment lost 4 bases and the V segment lost 0 bases, leaving 6 bases of the junction unmatched. Germline V gene lookup returns CDR1 SGHKS and CDR2 YYEKEE (reference sequence). The CDR3 totals 16 residues. CDR3 amino acids: CASSLGADRANQPQHF. The DNA for the CDR3 is TGTGCCAGCAGCTTGGGAGCGGACAGGGCTAATCAGCCCCAGCATTTT.

The rearrangement joins TRBV6-4 to TRBJ2-7, with 8 bases lining up with TRBD1. The CDR3 is 17 amino acids. J was trimmed by 3 bases and V by 0 bases; bases with no gene match: 10. The V gene's germline CDR1 is MRHNA and CDR2 SNTAGT. The CDR3 loop reads CASSDSNRLTGVYEQYF. In DNA form, the CDR3 reads TGTGCCAGCAGTGACTCCAACCGGTTGACAGGGGTCTACGAGCAGTACTTC.

The chain joins TRBV10-3 to TRBJ2-3, with D unclear. Germline CDR1 ENHRY, CDR2 SYGVKD. V was trimmed by 0 bases and J by 7 bases, leaving 8 bases between them. This CDR3 comprises 13 residues. The DNA of the CDR3 is TGTGCCATCAGTGAGTCGAGTGGGCATACGCAGTATTTT. This encodes CAISESSGHTQYF.

This clone was recorded once. This rearrangement joins TRBV30 to TRBJ1-2, with no clear D. Germline V gene lookup returns CDR1 GTSNPN and CDR2 SVGIG (reference sequence). The CDR3 loop spans 13 amino acids. V lost 0 bases, J lost 8 bases, and 13 bases lay in between. The CDR3 protein is CAWSVGGRVGYTF. The CDR3 DNA is TGTGCCTGGAGTGTTGGAGGTCGGGTAGGCTACACCTTC.

The CDR3 spells CASSPTGVKGNTEAFF. The CDR3 bases are TGTGCCAGCAGCCCGACAGGGGTTAAGGGGAACACTGAAGCTTTCTTT. V is TRBV5-6 and J is TRBJ1-1; 8 bases are shared with TRBD1. This CDR3 is 16 amino acids long. V lost 4 bases to trimming and J lost 1 base; unmatched junction nucleotides: 9. Germline CDR1 SGHDT, CDR2 YYEEEE.

This chain connects TRBV7-9 to TRBJ1-1; D might be TRBD1 (6 bases). CDR3 length: 15 residues. V lost 4 bases and J 1 base, leaving 13 bases between the germline ends. Germline CDR1 and CDR2: SEHNR and FQNEAQ (reference sequence). CDR3 coding DNA: TGTGCCAGCAGCTACTCCGCCAGGGGGAACACTGAAGCTTTCTTT. Translating gives CASSYSARGNTEAFF. The complete variable domain, with remaining parts taken from reference TRBV7-9 and TRBJ1-1, reads DTGVSQNPRHKITKRGQNVTFRCDPISEHNRLYWYRQTLGQGPEFLTYFQNEAQLEKSRLLSDRFSAERPKGSFSTLEIQRTEQGDSAMYLCASSYSARGNTEAFFGQGTRLTVV.

The chain employs TRBV27 and TRBJ1-1; 8 bases fit TRBD1. The ends lost 2 bases at V and 9 bases at J; junction bases unmatched: 5. CDR1 and CDR2 from the germline V gene are MNHEY and SMNVEV (reference sequence). The CDR3 extends over 13 amino acids. This chain's CDR3 is CASSLGTGIKAFF. The CDR3 DNA follows: TGTGCCAGCAGTTTAGGGACAGGAATAAAAGCTTTCTTT.

The V gene is TRBV14, the J gene TRBJ2-2; D ambiguous. The V gene's germline CDR1 is SGHDN and CDR2 FVKESK. The germline V and J ends were trimmed by 0 bases and 6 bases, with 8 bases remaining between them. The CDR3 loop spans 14 amino acids. CDR3 DNA: TGTGCCAGCAGCCAAGACGTTTCCTCCGGGGAGCTGTTTTTT. It specifies CASSQDVSSGELFF.

This chain joins TRBV9 and TRBJ2-1; the D is unclear. Germline lookup yields CDR1 SGDLS and CDR2 YYNGEE. CDR3 length: 14 amino acids. V lost 8 bases, J lost 6 bases, and 18 bases lay in between. CDR3 residues: CASVPGRLGNEQFF. CDR3 coding DNA: TGTGCCAGTGTCCCCGGCAGGTTGGGCAATGAGCAGTTCTTC.

This chain links TRBV7-9 with TRBJ2-5; TRBD2 matches 13 bases. The germline CDR1 and CDR2 sequences are SEHNR and FQNEAQ (reference sequence). This CDR3 spans 19 amino acids. The J segment lost 3 bases and the V segment lost 2 bases, leaving 12 bases of the junction unmatched. CDR3 bases: TGTGCCAGCAGCTTATTAATCTATCAGACTAGCGGGGGGAAAGAGACCCAGTACTTC. This gives the protein CASSLLIYQTSGGKETQYF.

CDR3 nucleotide sequence: TGCAGCGCTTCCGACGGGACAGGGACCCAAGAGACCCAGTACTTC. Protein: CSASDGTGTQETQYF. The chain combines TRBV29-1 with TRBJ2-5, with TRBD1 identical over 9 bases. Trimming at V came to 7 bases and at J to 1 base, leaving 10 bases not matched to a gene. This CDR3 comprises 15 residues. Germline CDR1 and CDR2: SQVTM and ANQGSEA.

The V call is TRBV11-3, the J call TRBJ2-7, with TRBD2 matching 7 bases. The J segment lost 6 bases and the V segment lost 2 bases, leaving 4 bases of the junction unmatched. The CDR3 consists of 13 residues. Germline values: CDR1 SGHNT, CDR2 YENEEA. This chain's CDR3 is CASSLTSGGEQYF. The CDR3 DNA follows: TGTGCCAGCAGCTTAACATCGGGGGGCGAGCAGTACTTC.

The chain carries TRBV7-3 and TRBJ1-1, with 8 bases lining up with TRBD1. CDR1 SGHTA and CDR2 FQGTGA come from the germline V gene. V lost 4 bases and J lost 3; bases outside the gene matches: 13. The CDR3 loop spans 17 amino acids. CDR3 coding DNA: TGTGCCAGCAGCTCCTACAAGGGACAGGCGGGGGACACTGAAGCTTTCTTT. This gives the protein CASSSYKGQAGDTEAFF. Complete variable domain (other parts from reference TRBV7-3 and TRBJ1-1): GAGVSQTPSNKVTEKGKYVELRCDPISGHTALYWYRQSLGQGPEFLIYFQGTGAADDSGLPNDRFFAVRPEGSVSTLKIQRTERGDSAVYLCASSSYKGQAGDTEAFFGQGTRLTVV.

The rearrangement uses TRBV7-2 and TRBJ2-1; weak D call: TRBD2 (5 bases). Per the germline V gene, CDR1 is SGHTA and CDR2 is FQGNSA. Trimming pared 5 bases from V and 8 bases from J, leaving 19 bases between. The CDR3 is 15 residues long. CDR3 region: CASSPDRGLFDEQFF. In DNA form, the CDR3 reads TGTGCCAGCAGCCCCGACCGAGGACTTTTCGATGAGCAGTTCTTC. The full variable domain, rest sourced from reference TRBV7-2 and TRBJ2-1, is GAGVSQSPSNKVTEKGKDVELRCDPISGHTALYWYRQSLGQGLEFLIYFQGNSAPDKSGLPSDRFSAERTGGSVSTLTIQRTQQEDSAVYLCASSPDRGLFDEQFFGPGTRLTVL.

The chain employs TRBV29-1 and TRBJ1-2, with TRBD1 as a possible D gene (5 bases). The CDR3 runs 12 residues. Trimming cost V 6 bases and J 6 bases, with 14 bases left between them. The germline gives CDR1 SQVTM, CDR2 ANQGSEA. The CDR3 DNA is TGCAGCGTCAAATCGACAGCGAATGGCTACACCTTC. Translation gives CSVKSTANGYTF. The whole variable domain, remainder taken from reference TRBV29-1 and TRBJ1-2, is SAVISQKPSRDICQRGTSLTIQCQVDSQVTMMFWYRQQPGQSLTLIATANQGSEATYESGFVIDKFPISRPNLTFSTLTVSNMSPEDSSIYLCSVKSTANGYTFGSGTRLTVV.

This chain joins TRBV13 and TRBJ2-7; D unclear. V dropped 3 bases and J dropped 7 bases, with 7 bases sitting between them. Germline loops: CDR1 PRHDT, CDR2 FYEKMQ (reference sequence). The CDR3 has 11 amino acids. CDR3 region: CASSFLSEQYF. In DNA, the CDR3 is TGTGCCAGCAGCTTCCTATCTGAGCAGTACTTC.

This CDR3 is CASSYQGGGETQYF. The CDR3 DNA follows: TGTGCCAGCAGCTATCAAGGGGGTGGAGAGACCCAGTACTTC. This chain uses TRBV7-2 with TRBJ2-5, with D possibly matching TRBD1 (6 bases). CDR1 is SGHTA, CDR2 FQGNSA, per germline. The CDR3 has 14 residues. V lost 4 bases and J lost 4, with 13 bases in between.

The chain joins TRBV6-6 to TRBJ2-1; 10 bases map to TRBD2. The germline V gene has CDR1 MNHNY and CDR2 SVGAGI (reference sequence). V shed 5 bases and J 3 bases; nucleotides not matched to a gene: 4. This CDR3 has 15 amino acids. The CDR3 sequence: CASSSGGAHYNEQFF. DNA for the CDR3: TGTGCCAGCAGTAGCGGGGGGGCTCACTACAATGAGCAGTTCTTC.

This chain uses TRBV13 with TRBJ1-4; 7 positions match TRBD1. From germline, CDR1 is PRHDT and CDR2 FYEKMQ (reference sequence). The junction had 13 bases not matched to a gene; V was cut back by 6 bases and J by 3 bases. The CDR3 covers 17 residues. The CDR3 nucleotides read TGTGCCAGCAGTCTGACAGGGTTACTTAGCGCTAATGAAAAACTGTTTTTT. Translated, it gives CASSLTGLLSANEKLFF.

This chain uses TRBV19 with TRBJ1-4, with 8 bases that match TRBD1. CDR1 is LNHDA and CDR2 is SQIVND in the germline V gene (reference sequence). The junction had 11 bases not matched to a gene; V was cut back by 6 bases and J by 8 bases. This CDR3 spans 15 amino acids. CDR3 nucleotide sequence: TGTGCCAGTAGCGACAGGGACAGGTTGGGGGAAAAACTGTTTTTT. Translated: CASSDRDRLGEKLFF.

The chain couples TRBV19 to TRBJ1-2, with D possibly being TRBD1 (6 bases). The V end was cut by 4 bases, the J end by 2 bases, with 23 bases between. Germline loops: CDR1 LNHDA, CDR2 SQIVND (reference sequence). The CDR3 covers 18 residues. The CDR3 DNA reads as TGTGCCAGTAGTAGGGGACGGGGCAGGGGAGCCGTCAACTATGGCTACACCTTC. Amino acid sequence: CASSRGRGRGAVNYGYTF.

The chain carries TRBV7-9 and TRBJ2-7; D might be TRBD2 (7 bases). The CDR3 is made up of 14 amino acids. V shed 5 bases and J shed 0 bases, with 11 bases lying between them. The V gene's germline CDR1 is SEHNR and CDR2 FQNEAQ (reference sequence). CDR3 loop: CASSEGGGSYEQYF. CDR3 bases: TGTGCCAGCAGCGAGGGGGGGGGCTCCTACGAGCAGTACTTC.

Here the CDR3 reads CARSRASGANVLTF. CDR3 in DNA: TGTGCCAGGAGCAGGGCCTCTGGGGCCAACGTCCTGACTTTC. The chain employs TRBV2 and TRBJ2-6, with D possibly TRBD1 on 5 matching bases. The length of the CDR3 is 14 residues. V shed 9 bases and J shed 0 bases, with 9 bases lying between them. Germline V gene lookup returns CDR1 SNHLY and CDR2 FYNNEI.

This chain uses TRBV18 with TRBJ2-1; 7 bases line up with TRBD1. V lost 4 bases to trimming and J lost 15 bases; unmatched junction nucleotides: 9. Germline V gene sequence: CDR1 KGHSH, CDR2 LQKENI. This CDR3 has 12 amino acids. CDR3 DNA: TGTGCCAGCTCACAACAGGGGAGAGCATGGTTCTTC. Protein sequence: CASSQQGRAWFF.